Below are 27 T cell receptor beta chains sequenced from a single sample in a study of monozygotic twins with inflammatory bowel disease. TCRdb reprocessed the 5' RACE reads, keeping one entry per CDR3 protein, no DNA. Its listing shows over 350,000 distinct CDR3 sequences. Material: blood. All receptors derive from a human donor with ulcerative colitis or Crohn's disease, or a healthy co-twin of an affected twin (not recorded which).

The chain combines TRBV12-3 or TRBV12-4 with TRBJ2-5; TCRdb reports TRBD2, a call that lacks DNA to check it against. The CDR3 sequence is 17 residues long. CDR3 sequence: CAGSFLKSSGVQETQYF.

CDR3: CASTGAEYEQYF. The chain carries TRBV28 and TRBJ2-7; TCRdb calls TRBD1, which cannot be checked without DNA. Germline CDR1 and CDR2: MDHEN and SYDVKM. CDR3 length: 12 amino acids. Complete variable domain (other parts from reference TRBV28 and TRBJ2-7): DVKVTQSSRYLVKRTGEKVFLECVQDMDHENMFWYRQDPGLGLRLIYFSYDVKMKEKGDIPEGYSVSREKKERFSLILESASTNQTSMYLCASTGAEYEQYFGPGTRLTVT.

This CDR3 reads CASSPTPPDPQYF. The V and J genes are TRBV7-6 and TRBJ2-3; the D gene TCRdb calls, TRBD2, cannot be checked with no DNA. CDR1 SGHVS and CDR2 FNYEAQ come from the germline V gene. CDR3 size: 13 residues.

The chain combines TRBV11-3 with TRBJ2-1; lacking DNA, the TRBD2 call made by TCRdb goes unchecked. Germline V gene lookup returns CDR1 SGHNT and CDR2 YENEEA. The CDR3 is 14 amino acids. The CDR3 reads CASRLGPGHNEQFF.

The chain combines TRBV18 with TRBJ2-5; no DNA is available, so the TRBD2 call from TCRdb remains unchecked. The CDR3 loop spans 14 amino acids. Germline V lookup: CDR1 KGHSH, CDR2 LQKENI. CDR3 region: CASSPFAGLETQYF.

V usage is TRBV6-5 and J usage is TRBJ1-5; TCRdb outputs TRBD1, but without DNA this stays unchecked. Per the germline V gene, CDR1 is MNHEY and CDR2 is SVGAGI. CDR3 length equals 18 residues. The CDR3 spells CASSSRRTGGFSNQPQHF.

This chain connects TRBV5-6 to TRBJ2-7; TCRdb names TRBD1, which stays unverified in the absence of DNA. The CDR3 is 13 amino acids. Germline values: CDR1 SGHDT, CDR2 YYEEEE. The CDR3 here is CASSRGRMDEQYF. Supplemented by reference TRBV5-6 and TRBJ2-7, the full variable domain reads DAGVTQSPTHLIKTRGQQVTLRCSPKSGHDTVSWYQQALGQGPQFIFQYYEEEERQRGNFPDRFSGHQFPNYSSELNVNALLLGDSALYLCASSRGRMDEQYFGPGTRLTVT.

The J gene is TRBJ2-7, the V gene TRBV12-3 or TRBV12-4; TCRdb picks TRBD1, but there is no DNA to check that call. CDR3 length: 15 residues. The CDR3 sequence: CASSLRGLSIYEQYF.

The CDR3 loop reads CASSLGQGSNTGELFF. The chain employs TRBV5-1 and TRBJ2-2; TCRdb reports TRBD1, a call that lacks DNA to check it against. The CDR3 is 16 residues long. The germline V gene encodes CDR1 SGHRS and CDR2 YFSETQ.

CDR3 in amino acids: CASSYRGAYSGANVLTF. The chain combines TRBV27 with TRBJ2-6; the TRBD1 assignment by TCRdb is unverifiable without DNA. CDR1 and CDR2 from the germline V gene are MNHEY and SMNVEV (reference sequence). The CDR3 sequence is 17 residues long.

The chain couples TRBV10-3 to TRBJ2-7. The length of the CDR3 is 15 residues. CDR1 and CDR2 (germline): ENHRY, SYGVKD. CDR3: CAISEMDRGSYEQYF.

V usage is TRBV3-1 and J usage is TRBJ1-4. This CDR3 comprises 15 residues. The germline CDR1 and CDR2 sequences are LGHDT and YNNKEL (reference sequence). The CDR3 is CASSRKIYTNEKLFF.

The chain uses TRBV12-3 or TRBV12-4 and TRBJ2-7; absent DNA, TCRdb's TRBD2 call cannot be checked. The CDR3 loop spans 16 amino acids. This CDR3 reads CASSLRRSGGAAEQYF.

J is TRBJ2-1 and V is TRBV11-3; there is no DNA to check the TCRdb D call of TRBD2. CDR3 size: 15 residues. Germline V CDR1 and CDR2: SGHNT, YENEEA. The CDR3 spells CASSPAGGRPNEQFF. The full variable domain, its missing parts supplied by reference TRBV11-3 and TRBJ2-1, is EAGVVQSPRYKIIEKKQPVAFWCNPISGHNTLYWYLQNLGQGPELLIRYENEEAVDDSQLPKDRFSAERLKGVDSTLKIQPAELGDSAVYLCASSPAGGRPNEQFFGPGTRLTVL.

The chain carries TRBV5-6 and TRBJ2-5; lacking DNA, the TRBD2 call made by TCRdb goes unchecked. The CDR3 has 14 residues. Looked up from germline, CDR1 is SGHDT and CDR2 is YYEEEE. The CDR3 sequence: CASIRLVNQETQYF.

This chain links TRBV11-1 with TRBJ2-3; TCRdb indicates TRBD2, and absent DNA this call remains unverified. Germline-derived CDR1 and CDR2 are SGHAT and FQDESV (reference sequence). This CDR3 contains 16 residues. This CDR3 is CASSPPGLAGTDTQYF.

CDR3 protein: CASSLERTEAFF. The chain carries TRBV5-5 and TRBJ1-1. The CDR3 spans 12 residues. CDR1 is SGHKS and CDR2 is YYEKEE in the germline V gene (reference sequence).

The chain joins TRBV4-3 to TRBJ1-3; TCRdb returns TRBD1, unconfirmable since there is no DNA. This CDR3 contains 15 residues. The germline gives CDR1 LGHNA, CDR2 YSLEER. This CDR3 reads CASSQDGQYGNTIYF.

V gene TRBV12-3 or TRBV12-4 combines with J gene TRBJ2-5; as DNA is missing, the TRBD2 call by TCRdb cannot be tested. CDR3 length: 16 residues. Here the CDR3 reads CASSATTSGHQETQYF.

The chain employs TRBV14 and TRBJ2-2. Germline assignment: CDR1 SGHDN and CDR2 FVKESK. This CDR3 contains 16 residues. CDR3 loop: CASSTPQGYITGELFF.

The V call is TRBV30, the J call TRBJ1-1; TCRdb reports TRBD1, a call that lacks DNA to check it against. Germline V lookup: CDR1 GTSNPN, CDR2 SVGIG (reference sequence). This CDR3 is 13 amino acids long. The CDR3 spells CALVIGAGGEAFF.

The V gene is TRBV30, the J gene TRBJ2-3; TCRdb's D gene call, TRBD1, goes unchecked for lack of DNA. CDR1 GTSNPN and CDR2 SVGIG come from the germline V gene (reference sequence). CDR3 length: 14 residues. The CDR3 region is CAWRPGGHTDTQYF.

The chain recombines TRBV3-1 with TRBJ1-1; TCRdb lists TRBD1, though no DNA is available to test this call. This CDR3 is built from 17 residues. Germline CDR1 LGHDT, CDR2 YNNKEL (reference sequence). CDR3 amino acids: CASSPPRGTTKNTEAFF.

The rearrangement joins TRBV7-2 to TRBJ2-3. The CDR3 covers 14 residues. Looked up from germline, CDR1 is SGHTA and CDR2 is FQGNSA. CDR3: CASSLISSTDTQYF.

This chain connects TRBV4-3 to TRBJ2-5. The germline CDR1 and CDR2 sequences are LGHNA and YSLEER. This CDR3 is 16 amino acids long. The CDR3 is CASSQDIPRSGETQYF.

The chain uses TRBV4-2 and TRBJ2-7; TCRdb picks TRBD1, but there is no DNA to check that call. Per germline, CDR1 LGHNA and CDR2 YNFKEQ. The CDR3 covers 15 residues. CDR3 residues: CASSLPGGQSYEQYF.

The chain recombines TRBV4-2 with TRBJ2-2; TCRdb's assignment of TRBD1 cannot be checked, as there is no DNA. The CDR3 is made up of 15 amino acids. Per the germline V gene, CDR1 is LGHNA and CDR2 is YNFKEQ. The CDR3 reads CASSQDSGAIGELFF.